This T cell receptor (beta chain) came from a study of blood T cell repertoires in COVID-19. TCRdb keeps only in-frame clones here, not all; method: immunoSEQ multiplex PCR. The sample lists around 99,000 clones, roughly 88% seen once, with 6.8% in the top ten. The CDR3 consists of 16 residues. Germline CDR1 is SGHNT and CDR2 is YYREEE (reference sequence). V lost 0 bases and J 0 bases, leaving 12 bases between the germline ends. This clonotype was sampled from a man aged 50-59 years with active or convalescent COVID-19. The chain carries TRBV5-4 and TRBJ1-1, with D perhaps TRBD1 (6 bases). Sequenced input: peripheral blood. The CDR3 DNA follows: TGTGCCAGCAGCTTGGGTTTCGGGGGGCTGAACACTGAAGCTTTCTTT. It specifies CASSLGFGGLNTEAFF.